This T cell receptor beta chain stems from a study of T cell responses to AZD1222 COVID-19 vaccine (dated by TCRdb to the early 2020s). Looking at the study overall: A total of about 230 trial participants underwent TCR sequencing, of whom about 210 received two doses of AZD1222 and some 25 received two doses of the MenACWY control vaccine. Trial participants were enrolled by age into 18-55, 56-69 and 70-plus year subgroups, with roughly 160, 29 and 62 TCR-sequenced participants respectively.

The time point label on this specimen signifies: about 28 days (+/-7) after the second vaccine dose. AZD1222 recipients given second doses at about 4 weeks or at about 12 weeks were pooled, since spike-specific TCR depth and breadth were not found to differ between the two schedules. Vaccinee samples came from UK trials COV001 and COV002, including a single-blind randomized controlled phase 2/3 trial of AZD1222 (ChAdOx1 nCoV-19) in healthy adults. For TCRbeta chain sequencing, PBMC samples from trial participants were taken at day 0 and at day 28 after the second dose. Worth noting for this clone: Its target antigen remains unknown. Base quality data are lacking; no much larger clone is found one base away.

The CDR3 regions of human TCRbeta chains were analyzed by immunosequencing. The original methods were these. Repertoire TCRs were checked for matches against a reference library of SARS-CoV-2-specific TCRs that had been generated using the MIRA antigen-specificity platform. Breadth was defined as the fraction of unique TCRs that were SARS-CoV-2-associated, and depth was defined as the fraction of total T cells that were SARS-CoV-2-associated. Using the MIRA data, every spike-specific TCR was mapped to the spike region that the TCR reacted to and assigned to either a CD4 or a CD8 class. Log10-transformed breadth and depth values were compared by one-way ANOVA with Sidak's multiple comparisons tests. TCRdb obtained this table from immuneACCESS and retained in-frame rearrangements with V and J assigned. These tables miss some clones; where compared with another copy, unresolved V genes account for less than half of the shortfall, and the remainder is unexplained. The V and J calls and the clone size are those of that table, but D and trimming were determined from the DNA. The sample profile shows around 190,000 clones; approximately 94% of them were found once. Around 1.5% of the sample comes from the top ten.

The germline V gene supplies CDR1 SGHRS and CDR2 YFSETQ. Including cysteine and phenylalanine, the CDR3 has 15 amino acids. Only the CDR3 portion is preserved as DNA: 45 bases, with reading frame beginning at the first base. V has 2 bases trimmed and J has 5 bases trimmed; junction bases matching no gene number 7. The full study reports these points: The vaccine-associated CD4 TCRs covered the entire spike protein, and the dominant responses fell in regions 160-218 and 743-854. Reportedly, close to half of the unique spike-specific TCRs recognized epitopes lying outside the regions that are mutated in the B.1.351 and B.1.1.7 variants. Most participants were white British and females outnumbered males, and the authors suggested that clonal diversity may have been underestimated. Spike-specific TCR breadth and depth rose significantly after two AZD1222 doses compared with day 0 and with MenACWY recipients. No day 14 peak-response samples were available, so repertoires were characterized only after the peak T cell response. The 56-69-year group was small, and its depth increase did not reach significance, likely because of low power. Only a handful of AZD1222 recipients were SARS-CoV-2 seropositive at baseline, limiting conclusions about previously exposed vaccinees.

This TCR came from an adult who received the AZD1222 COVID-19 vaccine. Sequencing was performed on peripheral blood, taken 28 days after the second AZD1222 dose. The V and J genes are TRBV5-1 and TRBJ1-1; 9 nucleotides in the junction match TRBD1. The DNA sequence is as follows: TGCGCCAGCAGCTTAAACGGAGGACAGGGGACTGAAGCTTTCTTT. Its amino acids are CASSLNGGQGTEAFF. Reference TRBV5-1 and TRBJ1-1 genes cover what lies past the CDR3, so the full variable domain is KAGVTQTPRYLIKTRGQQVTLSCSPISGHRSVSWYQQTPGQGLQFLFEYFSETQRNKGNFPGRFSGRQFSNSRSEMNVSTLELGDSALYLCASSLNGGQGTEAFFGQGTRLTVV.